The present T cell receptor (beta chain) was sequenced within a study of Ad26.COV2.S vaccination and SARS-CoV-2 variants. Germline V gene data show CDR1 as LGHDT and CDR2 as YNNKEL (reference sequence). The length of the CDR3 is 17 residues. Trimming pared 3 bases from V and 2 bases from J, leaving 19 bases between. TCRdb's copy holds only in-frame clones and misses some; the assay was immunoSEQ multiplex PCR. Among around 400,000 clones, around four fifths were seen once, and the ten largest hold around 7.4%. Treatment defined: 15 to 20 received Ad26.COV2.S at low or high dose, single or two shots; a few received placebo; per-sample allocation not given. Sampling occurred on day 63 after the first vaccine or placebo injection.

The receptor was isolated from a person between 18 and 60 years old who received the Ad26.COV2.S COVID-19 vaccine or a placebo. The rearrangement links TRBV3-1 (or the pseudogene TRBV3-2) to TRBJ1-1; possibly TRBD1 for D (5 bases). This material consisted of peripheral blood, taken in a trial of Ad26.COV2.S vaccine versus placebo. CDR3 sequence reads: CASSHKGPVRDNTEAFF. CDR3 nucleotide sequence: TGTGCCAGCAGCCACAAGGGGCCGGTCCGGGACAACACTGAAGCTTTCTTT.